One sample yielded the 13 T cell receptor beta chains listed below, sequenced in a study of neoadjuvant anti-PD-1 for oral cavity cancer. Using immunoSEQ multiplex PCR, the repertoire was profiled, and TCRdb retains in-frame clones only, with some absent. The sample records under 20,000 clones, roughly 66% being singletons. Sequenced material: PBMCs, taken before nivolumab (anti-PD-1) treatment. These TCRs come from a person aged 35-79 years with oral cavity squamous cell carcinoma.

This chain links TRBV30 with TRBJ1-4; the D gene is possibly TRBD1 (5 bases). Germline V gene sequence: CDR1 GTSNPN, CDR2 SVGIG (reference sequence). This CDR3 contains 14 residues. Between the trimmed V and J ends, which lost 1 base and 8 bases, there was a span of 14 bases. CDR3 region: CAWSDRPGLEKLFF. CDR3 DNA: TGTGCCTGGAGTGATAGGCCAGGGCTAGAAAAACTGTTTTTT.

This clone was observed a few times. The V and J genes are TRBV2 and TRBJ1-4, with TRBD1 matching over 7 bases. This CDR3 contains 13 residues. In germline, CDR1 is SNHLY, CDR2 FYNNEI. J lost 8 bases, V lost 3 bases, and 3 bases had no gene match. The CDR3 is CASSETGWEKLFF. The DNA for the CDR3 is TGTGCCAGCAGTGAGACAGGGTGGGAAAAACTGTTTTTT.

The chain carries TRBV10-2 and TRBJ2-7, with D unclear. Germline CDR1 WSHSY, CDR2 SAAADI. The CDR3 runs to 14 residues. V was pared by 4 bases and J by 6 bases, with 16 bases between. CDR3 bases: TGCGCCAGCAGTGGTCTTCAACAAACTGCCGAGCAGTACTTC. Its protein product is CASSGLQQTAEQYF.

The chain is built from TRBV9 and TRBJ2-7, with 7 bases identical to TRBD1. The CDR3 length is 13 residues. Germline V gene sequence: CDR1 SGDLS, CDR2 YYNGEE. Germline trimming cut 8 bases from V and 7 bases from J; bases unmatched to any gene: 12. CDR3 sequence (DNA): TGTGCCAGATCCCAGGGGGTAGCTCGGGAGCAGTACTTC. Its translation is CARSQGVAREQYF.

This chain joins TRBV5-6 and TRBJ2-5, with 10 bases aligning to TRBD2. There are 15 residues in the CDR3. The V gene end was trimmed by 5 bases and the J gene end by 5 bases; junction bases not matched to a gene: 9. Germline V gene data show CDR1 as SGHDT and CDR2 as YYEEEE. CDR3 nucleotide sequence: TGTGCCAGCAGTTATCTAGCGGGAGTTGGGGAGACCCAGTACTTC. Its translation: CASSYLAGVGETQYF.

The chain couples TRBV18 to TRBJ2-1; TRBD1 matches 12 bases. The V gene's germline CDR1 is KGHSH and CDR2 LQKENI. J lost 5 bases, V lost 5 bases, and 4 bases had no gene match. The CDR3 length is 15 residues. CDR3 region: CASSLGQGANNEQFF. The CDR3 bases are TGTGCCAGCTCATTGGGACAGGGGGCCAACAATGAGCAGTTCTTC.

The chain links TRBV11-2 to TRBJ2-1, with D perhaps TRBD1 or TRBD2 (6 bases each). Between the trimmed V and J ends, which lost 3 bases and 0 bases, there was a span of 12 bases. Germline CDR1 is SGHAT and CDR2 is FQNNGV. This CDR3 spans 16 amino acids. The CDR3 DNA sequence: TGTGCCAGCAGCTTGAGGCGGGACAACTCCTACAATGAGCAGTTCTTC. Translation: CASSLRRDNSYNEQFF.

This sequence joins TRBV5-5 and TRBJ2-7, with 10 bases identical to TRBD2. The CDR3 consists of 17 residues. CDR1 and CDR2 from the germline V gene are SGHKS and YYEKEE (reference sequence). Losses at the gene ends were 0 bases for V and 7 bases for J; bases not matched to a gene: 13. Here the CDR3 DNA reads TGTGCCAGCAGCTTGGCTCCTGGTCAAGCGGGAGGGTGGGAGCAGTACTTC. This encodes CASSLAPGQAGGWEQYF.

The CDR3 DNA sequence: TGTGCCATCAGTGAGTCCGGGTCGGTAGATACGCAGTATTTT. Translating gives CAISESGSVDTQYF. This sequence joins TRBV10-3 and TRBJ2-3; D gene unclear. CDR3 length equals 14 residues. The V gene lost 0 bases and the J gene lost 5 bases, with 9 bases spanning the gap. Germline-derived CDR1 and CDR2 are ENHRY and SYGVKD.

V gene TRBV5-6 combines with J gene TRBJ1-1; D gene ambiguous. Germline lookup yields CDR1 SGHDT and CDR2 YYEEEE. The CDR3 has 13 amino acids. V lost 0 bases and J lost 1, with 4 bases in between. The CDR3 region is CASSLGRNTEAFF. The CDR3 nucleotides read TGTGCCAGCAGCTTGGGGCGGAACACTGAAGCTTTCTTT.

The rearrangement joins TRBV6-5 to TRBJ1-4, with a tentative D call TRBD1 (5 bases). Per germline, CDR1 MNHEY and CDR2 SVGAGI. The V end lost 4 bases, the J end lost 14 bases, and 14 bases lay between the germline ends. The CDR3 is 12 amino acids. The chain's CDR3 is CASSSSSGTLFF. Written as DNA, the CDR3 is TGTGCCAGCAGTTCTTCATCCGGGACCCTGTTTTTT.

This clone was observed a handful of times. V usage is TRBV4-2 and J usage is TRBJ2-3, with 10 bases aligning to TRBD2. The CDR3 sequence is 16 residues long. The V gene end was trimmed by 0 bases and the J gene end by 1 base; junction bases not matched to a gene: 1. CDR1 and CDR2 (germline): LGHNA, YNFKEQ. The CDR3 protein is CASSQDLAGGTDTQYF. DNA of the CDR3: TGTGCCAGCAGCCAAGATCTAGCGGGAGGCACAGATACGCAGTATTTT.

This clone was seen more than once but under ten times. V usage is TRBV5-8 and J usage is TRBJ2-1; D remains ambiguous. This CDR3 region has 15 residues. Germline-derived CDR1 and CDR2 are SGHTS and YDEGEE. V dropped 4 bases and J dropped 3 bases, with 14 bases sitting between them. The CDR3 coding sequence is TGTGCCAGCAGCCGCGGAACAGTACTCTACAATGAGCAGTTCTTC. It is translated as CASSRGTVLYNEQFF.